This TCR beta chain was retrieved from a study of CD8 T cells in Susac syndrome. Study-level results: As the study acknowledged, the number of individuals who were part of its TCR sequencing and HLA analysis was relatively small.

This CDR3 has 15 residues. The germline V gene has CDR1 SQVTM and CDR2 ANQGSEA. V lost 4 bases to trimming and J lost 0 bases, with 13 bases between them. About this clonotype: The antigen remains unidentified.

The RNA input was roughly 0.5 to 1 ug, and it was reverse transcribed with random hexamers. TCRdb redid the calling of the immunoSEQ multiplex PCR reads with MiXCR, one entry per CDR3 protein. The sample lists about 180,000 distinct CDR3 sequences; over 90% were seen once. Sequenced sample: CD4+ T cells from PBMCs. This sequence originates from a human donor with Susac syndrome. This chain connects TRBV29-1 to TRBJ2-1; D is perhaps TRBD1 or TRBD2 (5 bases each). For the CDR3, the DNA is TGCAGCGTTGCTCGGGGCGCTAGCTCCTACAATGAGCAGTTCTTC. As protein: CSVARGASSYNEQFF.